The 27 T cell receptor beta chains reported below all come from one sample, sequenced in a study of CD8 T cells in Susac syndrome. The RNA input was 0.5 to 1 ug, and it was reverse transcribed with random hexamers. In TCRdb, the immunoSEQ multiplex PCR reads were re-called with MiXCR into one record per CDR3 protein. Of a few hundred thousand distinct CDR3 sequences detected, 75% to 85% appear once; the ten largest clones hold approximately 0.2%. Sequenced: CD8+ T cells from PBMCs. The origin of the receptors is a human donor with multiple sclerosis.

V gene TRBV7-6 combines with J gene TRBJ2-7, with TRBD2 matching 11 bases. V lost 5 bases to trimming and J lost 6 bases; unmatched junction nucleotides: 9. Germline loops: CDR1 SGHVS, CDR2 FNYEAQ. The CDR3 has 15 residues. Written as DNA, the CDR3 is TGTGCCAGCAGCCCCTCTTCTAGCGGGAGGTCCGAGCAGTACTTC. Its protein product is CASSPSSSGRSEQYF.

CDR3 nucleotide sequence: TGTGCCAGCACCACCGGCGGGTCGCCTCGGGATGAGCAGTTCTTC. Its translation is CASTTGGSPRDEQFF. The rearrangement uses TRBV5-6 and TRBJ2-1; D is perhaps TRBD2 (5 bases). Trimming removed 6 bases from V and 8 bases from J, with 21 bases in between. The CDR3 extends over 15 amino acids. Looked up from germline, CDR1 is SGHDT and CDR2 is YYEEEE.

This clonotype is a singleton in its sample. This chain joins TRBV9 and TRBJ1-5, with D possibly TRBD1 on 5 matching bases. Germline V gene lookup returns CDR1 SGDLS and CDR2 YYNGEE. This CDR3 is built from 15 residues. With 4 bases removed from V and 6 bases from J, the gap between germline ends came to 17 bases. The CDR3 protein is CASSPGMGPSQPQHF. CDR3 sequence (DNA): TGTGCCAGCAGCCCGGGGATGGGGCCGTCTCAGCCCCAGCATTTT.

This chain links TRBV30 with TRBJ1-2, with a weak D call TRBD1 (6 bases). V was clipped by 5 bases and J by 4 bases, with 14 bases between them. The CDR3 has 13 residues. CDR1 is GTSNPN and CDR2 is SVGIG in the germline V gene (reference sequence). CDR3 in amino acids: CAWASGAGYGYTF. The CDR3 DNA is TGTGCCTGGGCCTCAGGGGCGGGCTATGGCTACACCTTC.

This clonotype was counted between two and nine times. The chain joins TRBV30 to TRBJ2-2; the D is unclear. Trimming removed 5 bases at V and 3 bases at J, with 10 bases between. Looked up from germline, CDR1 is GTSNPN and CDR2 is SVGIG (reference sequence). The CDR3 sequence is 13 residues long. For the CDR3, the DNA is TGTGCCTGGGGATCCGGGTACACCGGGGAGCTGTTTTTT. It specifies CAWGSGYTGELFF.

This rearrangement joins TRBV15 to TRBJ2-7; the match to TRBD2 covers 11 bases. After removal of 0 bases from V and 0 bases from J, the junction contained 10 bases not matched to a gene. The germline V gene has CDR1 LNHNV and CDR2 YYDKDF (reference sequence). The CDR3 is 19 residues long. The CDR3 spells CATSRDRPSGRLSSYEQYF. Written as DNA, the CDR3 is TGTGCCACCAGCAGAGATAGACCTAGCGGGAGGTTGAGCTCCTACGAGCAGTACTTC.

With regard to this clonotype: Relative to the germline gene, one junction end is altered; a read error may explain this. This chain uses TRBV12-3 or TRBV12-4 with TRBJ2-1; TRBD1 matches 8 bases. The CDR3 runs to 14 residues. CDR3 region: CASSLTGAGNGQFF. For the CDR3, the DNA is TGTGCCAGCAGTTTGACAGGGGCTGGTAATGGGCAGTTCTTC.

V and J are TRBV9 and TRBJ2-7, with 11 bases that match TRBD2. Germline CDR1 SGDLS, CDR2 YYNGEE. The ends lost 5 bases at V and 2 bases at J; junction bases unmatched: 18. The CDR3 loop spans 19 amino acids. Written as DNA, the CDR3 is TGTGCCAGCAGTGAAGGGGCCGCTCCGGGACTAGCGGATACCTACGAGCAGTACTTC. Translated: CASSEGAAPGLADTYEQYF. Variable domain in full (rest from reference TRBV9 and TRBJ2-7): DSGVTQTPKHLITATGQRVTLRCSPRSGDLSVYWYQQSLDQGLQFLIQYYNGEERAKGNILERFSAQQFPDLHSELNLSSLELGDSALYFCASSEGAAPGLADTYEQYFGPGTRLTVT.

The chain is built from TRBV4-3 and TRBJ2-7; 12 bases line up with TRBD1. Trimming removed 0 bases from V and 5 bases from J; junction bases left unmatched: 5. Germline CDR1 and CDR2: LGHNA and YSLEER. This CDR3 contains 16 residues. The CDR3 DNA is TGCGCCAGCAGCCAAGATTTTGGGACAGGGGGCCACGAGCAGTACTTC. Protein sequence: CASSQDFGTGGHEQYF.

The chain is built from TRBV4-3 and TRBJ2-5; a weak D match, TRBD1 (5 bases). CDR3 length: 18 residues. V lost 1 base and J lost 1, with 19 bases in between. Germline values: CDR1 LGHNA, CDR2 YSLEER. The CDR3, as DNA: TGCGCCAGCAGCCAAGCCCGCCCGCAGGGTTACGTCCAAGAGACCCAGTACTTC. Protein product: CASSQARPQGYVQETQYF.

The J gene is TRBJ2-7, the V gene TRBV4-2, with D perhaps being TRBD1 or TRBD2 (5 bases each). There are 13 residues in the CDR3. Per the germline V gene, CDR1 is LGHNA and CDR2 is YNFKEQ. V shed 0 bases and J shed 6 bases, with 9 bases lying between them. CDR3 coding DNA: TGTGCCAGCAGCCAAGATCGGGGCAGCGAGCAGTACTTC. Translated, it gives CASSQDRGSEQYF.

V gene TRBV9 combines with J gene TRBJ2-3, with a weak D call TRBD2 (6 bases). V was clipped by 0 bases and J by 5 bases, with 13 bases between them. The CDR3 covers 15 residues. Germline CDR1 is SGDLS and CDR2 is YYNGEE. The CDR3 coding sequence is TGTGCCAGCAGCGTAGAGTGGAGGGCCGGAGATACGCAGTATTTT. It translates to CASSVEWRAGDTQYF.

This chain links TRBV29-1 with TRBJ2-2; 9 bases are shared with TRBD1. Germline V gene sequence: CDR1 SQVTM, CDR2 ANQGSEA. V lost 3 bases, J lost 5 bases, and 7 bases stayed unmatched. The CDR3 spans 15 residues. CDR3 in amino acids: CSVEGGQGTTGELFF. In nucleotides, the CDR3 is TGCAGCGTTGAGGGTGGACAGGGGACGACCGGGGAGCTGTTTTTT.

CDR3 sequence reads: CASSQDLQGLWTEAFF. The CDR3 region has the DNA TGCGCCAGCAGCCAAGATCTTCAGGGCCTCTGGACTGAAGCTTTCTTT. The chain carries TRBV4-3 and TRBJ1-1, with a tentative D call TRBD1 (5 bases). The length of the CDR3 is 16 residues. The germline V gene has CDR1 LGHNA and CDR2 YSLEER. The V and J ends lost 0 bases and 5 bases respectively, with 16 bases between them.

J is TRBJ2-7 and V is TRBV7-2, with 11 bases lining up with TRBD2. Germline V gene data show CDR1 as SGHTA and CDR2 as FQGNSA. This CDR3 contains 15 residues. The trim removed 7 bases at V and 0 bases at J, leaving 5 bases unmatched. The CDR3 DNA sequence: TGTGCCAGCAACTCACTAGCGGGAGCCTCCTACGAGCAGTACTTC. Residues: CASNSLAGASYEQYF.

This clonotype was seen just once. J is TRBJ2-1 and V is TRBV20-1, with TRBD2 matching 11 bases. J gave up 3 bases and V 3 bases, and 10 bases lay outside the gene matches. Germline CDR1 and CDR2: DFQATT and SNEGSKA (reference sequence). This CDR3 is built from 17 residues. CDR3 in amino acids: CSARTSGVGVLYNEQFF. The CDR3 bases are TGCAGTGCTAGGACTAGCGGGGTGGGGGTTCTCTACAATGAGCAGTTCTTC.

The V gene is TRBV7-9, the J gene TRBJ2-1; D is unresolved. The length of the CDR3 is 15 residues. The germline gives CDR1 SEHNR, CDR2 FQNEAQ (reference sequence). Deletions cut 4 bases from V and 1 base from J, with 11 bases between. CDR3 sequence (DNA): TGTGCCAGCAGCTGGGCTTCAGGATCCTACAATGAGCAGTTCTTC. It specifies CASSWASGSYNEQFF.

The genes are TRBV2 and TRBJ1-1, with TRBD1 matching over 8 bases. With 1 base clipped from V and 14 bases from J, the junction kept 6 bases outside the gene matches. Germline-derived CDR1 and CDR2 are SNHLY and FYNNEI. The CDR3 is 12 residues long. This CDR3 is CASSEDWTGSFF. CDR3 bases: TGTGCCAGCAGTGAAGATTGGACAGGGTCGTTCTTT.

This chain links TRBV27 with TRBJ2-7, with unresolved D. Germline values: CDR1 MNHEY, CDR2 SMNVEV (reference sequence). V was cut by 5 bases and J by 2 bases, with 10 bases left in between. The CDR3 length is 13 residues. In nucleotides, the CDR3 is TGTGCCAGCAGTCCAACCCGGGCCTACGAGCAGTACTTC. This sequence encodes CASSPTRAYEQYF.

This sequence joins TRBV3-1 and TRBJ1-1, with a weak D call TRBD1 (6 bases). Germline V gene data show CDR1 as LGHDT and CDR2 as YNNKEL (reference sequence). The CDR3 is 15 residues long. Trimming took 0 bases from V and 3 from J, leaving 11 bases between them. CDR3 amino acids: CASSQEGGWYTEAFF. CDR3 bases: TGTGCCAGCAGCCAAGAGGGGGGCTGGTACACTGAAGCTTTCTTT.

The table lists this clonotype with a count of one. The chain is built from TRBV5-1 and TRBJ1-6; unclear D gene. The CDR3 totals 14 residues. V lost 4 bases and J lost 7, with 12 bases in between. CDR1 is SGHRS and CDR2 is YFSETQ in the germline V gene. The CDR3 loop is CASSARQYNSPLHF. The CDR3 nucleotides read TGCGCCAGCAGCGCCCGTCAGTACAATTCACCCCTCCACTTT.

This chain uses TRBV27 with TRBJ1-3; D may be TRBD1 (5 bases). This CDR3 is 13 amino acids long. Per the germline V gene, CDR1 is MNHEY and CDR2 is SMNVEV (reference sequence). Trimming took off 5 bases at V and 3 bases at J, with 8 bases between the two ends. CDR3 sequence: CASSMGLGNTIYF. The CDR3, as DNA: TGTGCCAGCAGTATGGGACTTGGAAACACCATATATTTT.

The rearrangement joins TRBV20-1 to TRBJ1-2; D call uncertain. Trimming cost V 5 bases and J 4 bases, with 11 bases left between them. Germline V gene data show CDR1 as DFQATT and CDR2 as SNEGSKA (reference sequence). The CDR3 loop spans 12 amino acids. DNA of the CDR3: TGCAGTGCTTTCGACCCGCTCTATGGCTACACCTTC. Translated: CSAFDPLYGYTF.

The V gene is TRBV10-1, the J gene TRBJ2-7; D remains ambiguous. The CDR3 covers 13 residues. CDR1 WNHNN and CDR2 SYGVQD come from the germline V gene (reference sequence). V was cut by 2 bases and J by 7 bases, with 12 bases left in between. CDR3: CASSERDPREQYF. The CDR3 DNA follows: TGCGCCAGCAGTGAGAGAGACCCCCGGGAGCAGTACTTC.

The V gene is TRBV20-1, the J gene TRBJ2-1, with 7 bases lining up with TRBD1. The CDR3 loop spans 16 amino acids. V was pared by 0 bases and J by 2 bases, with 7 bases of the junction left unmatched. The germline gives CDR1 DFQATT, CDR2 SNEGSKA (reference sequence). The DNA for the CDR3 is TGCAGTGCTAGAGATAGGGGGACAGTCCCCTACAATGAGCAGTTCTTC. It encodes CSARDRGTVPYNEQFF.

The rearrangement links TRBV19 to TRBJ1-2, with D tentatively TRBD1 (5 bases). Trimming removed 5 bases from V and 2 bases from J, with 9 bases in between. The CDR3 has 13 amino acids. Germline V CDR1 and CDR2: LNHDA, SQIVND (reference sequence). CDR3 region: CASSSKGNYGYTF. CDR3 DNA sequence: TGTGCCAGTAGTTCCAAGGGGAACTATGGCTACACCTTC.

This rearrangement joins TRBV7-2 to TRBJ2-5, with D uncertain. The CDR3 loop spans 16 amino acids. V was cut by 2 bases and J by 8 bases, with 21 bases left in between. Germline CDR1 and CDR2: SGHTA and FQGNSA. The CDR3 is CASSLWGIGVMETQYF. CDR3 coding DNA: TGTGCCAGCAGCTTATGGGGAATAGGAGTGATGGAAACCCAGTACTTC.